These T cell receptor beta chains were read from a single sample in a study of T-cell memory formation after mild COVID-19. In TCRdb, the 5' RACE reads were re-called with MiXCR into one record per CDR3 protein. Among about 140,000 distinct CDR3 sequences, more than 13% were seen once, and the ten largest hold about 29%. Sequenced material: PBMCs or a T cell subset sorted from them (not recorded which). These receptors came from an adult woman who had mild COVID-19 (a few samples of this study predate the infection). Cell type and time point are not known. Both conserved end residues are part of each CDR3. Each record gives: J gene, clone size, V gene, D gene, CDR3 protein, CDR3 DNA. The D gene is left open where the match is weak. Clone size is stated in some rows and not others, as once, few, many or a class when expanded.

J gene: TRBJ2-3; clone size: few; V gene: TRBV7-9; D gene: .; CDR3 protein: CASSSTSQPTDTQYF; CDR3 DNA: TGTGCCAGCAGCTCGACCAGCCAACCCACAGATACGCAGTATTTT
J gene: TRBJ2-7; clone size: few; V gene: TRBV5-1; D gene: .; CDR3 protein: CASSLEGVRGYEQYF; CDR3 DNA: TGCGCCAGCAGCTTGGAGGGGGTCAGAGGCTACGAGCAGTACTTC
J gene: TRBJ2-7; clone size: few; V gene: TRBV7-9; D gene: TRBD1; CDR3 protein: CASSLATGAVYEQYF; CDR3 DNA: TGTGCCAGCAGCTTAGCCACAGGGGCGGTCTACGAGCAGTACTTC
J gene: TRBJ1-2; clone size: many; V gene: TRBV7-9; D gene: .; CDR3 protein: CASSLAPGGPNYGYTF; CDR3 DNA: TGTGCCAGCAGCTTAGCACCGGGGGGGCCTAACTATGGCTACACCTTC
J gene: TRBJ2-3; clone size: few; V gene: TRBV6-5; D gene: .; CDR3 protein: CASSWGEGFTDTQYF; CDR3 DNA: TGTGCCAGCAGTTGGGGAGAAGGATTCACAGATACGCAGTATTTT
J gene: TRBJ1-1; clone size: .; V gene: TRBV12-3/TRBV12-4; D gene: .; CDR3 protein: CASRLDEAFF; CDR3 DNA: TGTGCCAGCAGACTCGACGAAGCTTTCTTT
J gene: TRBJ1-4; clone size: few; V gene: TRBV2; D gene: .; CDR3 protein: CASSEDTSYNEKLFF; CDR3 DNA: TGTGCCAGCAGTGAAGACACCTCTTATAATGAAAAACTGTTTTTT
J gene: TRBJ2-7; clone size: .; V gene: TRBV7-9; D gene: TRBD2; CDR3 protein: CASSWKAGSSYEQYF; CDR3 DNA: TGTGCCAGCAGCTGGAAAGCGGGAAGTTCTTACGAGCAGTACTTC
J gene: TRBJ1-1; clone size: .; V gene: TRBV9; D gene: .; CDR3 protein: CASSVAQTTEAFF; CDR3 DNA: TGTGCCAGCAGCGTAGCGCAGACAACTGAAGCTTTCTTT
J gene: TRBJ2-2; clone size: .; V gene: TRBV14; D gene: .; CDR3 protein: CASSQVGRRGTGELFF; CDR3 DNA: TGTGCCAGCAGCCAAGTTGGCCGAAGGGGAACCGGGGAGCTGTTTTTT
J gene: TRBJ2-3; clone size: .; V gene: TRBV7-9; D gene: .; CDR3 protein: CASSFPDTDTQYF; CDR3 DNA: TGTGCCAGCAGCTTTCCAGACACAGATACGCAGTATTTT
J gene: TRBJ2-1; clone size: few; V gene: TRBV24-1; D gene: .; CDR3 protein: CATSDFSGFNEQFF; CDR3 DNA: TGTGCCACCAGTGATTTCTCAGGGTTCAATGAGCAGTTCTTC
J gene: TRBJ2-7; clone size: .; V gene: TRBV9; D gene: TRBD2; CDR3 protein: CASSVGRGTSGNYEQYF; CDR3 DNA: TGTGCCAGCAGCGTCGGTCGGGGGACTAGCGGGAACTACGAGCAGTACTTC
J gene: TRBJ2-1; clone size: many; V gene: TRBV2; D gene: .; CDR3 protein: CASSLLIQGESYNEQFF; CDR3 DNA: TGTGCCAGCAGTCTCTTAATCCAGGGAGAGTCCTACAATGAGCAGTTCTTC
J gene: TRBJ2-1; clone size: few; V gene: TRBV5-1; D gene: .; CDR3 protein: CASSLVGSGYNEQFF; CDR3 DNA: TGCGCCAGCAGCTTGGTTGGTAGCGGCTACAATGAGCAGTTCTTC
J gene: TRBJ1-1; clone size: few; V gene: TRBV7-9; D gene: .; CDR3 protein: CASKSGMGPEAFF; CDR3 DNA: TGTGCCAGCAAGTCTGGGATGGGTCCTGAAGCTTTCTTT
J gene: TRBJ1-1; clone size: .; V gene: TRBV9; D gene: .; CDR3 protein: CASGVGDTEAFF; CDR3 DNA: TGTGCCAGCGGTGTTGGGGACACTGAAGCTTTCTTT
J gene: TRBJ1-1; clone size: .; V gene: TRBV15; D gene: TRBD1; CDR3 protein: CATSGQGKAFF; CDR3 DNA: TGTGCCACCAGCGGACAGGGGAAAGCTTTCTTT
J gene: TRBJ2-1; clone size: .; V gene: TRBV6-5; D gene: TRBD2; CDR3 protein: CASRPLAGGRNEQFF; CDR3 DNA: TGTGCCAGCAGACCGCTAGCGGGGGGACGGAATGAGCAGTTCTTC
J gene: TRBJ2-2; clone size: few; V gene: TRBV7-9; D gene: TRBD1; CDR3 protein: CASSFPPGRGRGGELFF; CDR3 DNA: TGTGCCAGCAGCTTCCCACCTGGCAGGGGGCGAGGCGGGGAGCTGTTTTTT
J gene: TRBJ2-7; clone size: few; V gene: TRBV4-3; D gene: .; CDR3 protein: CASSQDRDSERSYEQYF; CDR3 DNA: TGCGCCAGCAGCCAAGACCGGGACTCCGAACGGTCCTACGAGCAGTACTTC
J gene: TRBJ1-2; clone size: .; V gene: TRBV18; D gene: .; CDR3 protein: CASSPRSNPGGDYGYTF; CDR3 DNA: TGTGCCAGCTCACCCCGGTCGAATCCGGGGGGGGACTATGGCTACACCTTC
J gene: TRBJ2-3; clone size: .; V gene: TRBV5-4; D gene: .; CDR3 protein: CASSFGGTASTDTQYF; CDR3 DNA: TGTGCCAGCAGCTTTGGCGGGACTGCTAGCACAGATACGCAGTATTTT
J gene: TRBJ1-5; clone size: few; V gene: TRBV9; D gene: .; CDR3 protein: CASSVEGKRNQPQHF; CDR3 DNA: TGTGCCAGCAGCGTAGAAGGGAAACGTAATCAGCCCCAGCATTTT
J gene: TRBJ2-7; clone size: few; V gene: TRBV20-1; D gene: TRBD2; CDR3 protein: CSAAGLAYEQYF; CDR3 DNA: TGCAGTGCGGCCGGACTAGCCTACGAGCAGTACTTC
J gene: TRBJ2-1; clone size: .; V gene: TRBV29-1; D gene: TRBD1; CDR3 protein: CSVPGQGGSYNEQFF; CDR3 DNA: TGCAGCGTTCCGGGACAGGGGGGGTCCTACAATGAGCAGTTCTTC
J gene: TRBJ2-1; clone size: many; V gene: TRBV7-8; D gene: .; CDR3 protein: CASSLKESGPYNEQFF; CDR3 DNA: TGTGCCAGCAGCTTAAAGGAGTCAGGACCCTACAATGAGCAGTTCTTC
J gene: TRBJ2-2; clone size: .; V gene: TRBV24-1; D gene: .; CDR3 protein: CATSPPGPLGGELFF; CDR3 DNA: TGTGCCACCAGTCCCCCGGGACCTTTAGGCGGGGAGCTGTTTTTT
J gene: TRBJ2-7; clone size: few; V gene: TRBV4-1; D gene: TRBD1; CDR3 protein: CASSQPGTGDPYEQYF; CDR3 DNA: TGCGCGAGCAGCCAACCGGGGACAGGGGATCCCTACGAGCAGTACTTC
J gene: TRBJ2-3; clone size: .; V gene: TRBV7-3; D gene: .; CDR3 protein: CASSLSGIATDTQYF; CDR3 DNA: TGTGCCAGCAGCTTATCAGGGATCGCGACAGATACGCAGTATTTT